This T cell receptor (beta chain) was recorded in a study of blood T cell repertoires in COVID-19. About the research overall: The study drew acute and convalescent COVID-19 samples from the United States, Italy and Spain. Sources were T cells, B-cell-depleted T cells, or PBMCs; the material itself was cDNA or gDNA.

Original processing notes: Nucleated cell counts were estimated from reference gene primer amplification. Profiled with immunoSEQ multiplex PCR; TCRdb holds only in-frame clones, not every one. From that table come the V and J calls and clone size; the DNA was used to work out D and trimming. Here the sample spans 85,000 to 95,000 clones, around 87% being singletons. This receptor was identified in a woman older than 75 with acute or convalescent COVID-19. Input material: peripheral blood.

CDR3 sequence reads: CAWSRDSSSYNEQFF. The CDR3 DNA reads TGTGCCTGGAGCCGGGACAGTAGCTCCTACAATGAGCAGTTCTTC. This chain uses TRBV30 with TRBJ2-1; TRBD1 agrees at 7 bases. Per germline, CDR1 GTSNPN and CDR2 SVGIG (reference sequence). V lost 3 bases, J lost 0 bases, and 5 bases stayed unmatched. The CDR3 covers 15 residues.